This T cell receptor beta chain was found in a study of graft-versus-host responses after intestinal transplantation. Study details: Recipients received multivisceral, liver-intestinal, or isolated intestinal transplants. Study results and limitations: Early after transplant, HvG clones declined as circulating GvH clones peaked. Some GvH clones were seen earlier in gut or blood, suggesting intestinal origin.

Data came from immunoSEQ multiplex PCR; TCRdb stores just in-frame clones and leaves some out. This table has roughly 27,000 clones, roughly 85% appearing once. A word on this clone: Its antigen remains unknown.

The V and J ends lost 10 bases and 3 bases respectively, with 13 bases between them. The CDR3 consists of 12 residues. Germline CDR1 reads MNHEY; CDR2 reads SVGAGI. The source of this sequence is a human patient who received an intestinal transplant, so some T cells may come from the graft donor. The sample here was PBMCs, taken 27 to 29 days after intestinal transplant. The genes are TRBV6-5 and TRBJ2-7; D tentatively reads TRBD1 or TRBD2 (5 bases each). CDR3 sequence reads: CAILVGDYEQYF. The CDR3 DNA reads as TGTGCCATCCTGGTGGGGGACTACGAGCAGTACTTC.